A selection of T cell receptor beta chains follows, all from one sample in a study of technical replicates of blood from a handful of donors. This table comes from immunoSEQ multiplex PCR, and its TCRdb copy is limited to in-frame clones, with some not included. The data contain around 67,000 clones, less than 97% of them singletons. Sequencing input: T cells isolated from PBMCs. These receptors all come from a human donor in good health. Both conserved end residues are part of each CDR3. A D gene is named only where the DNA matches it firmly. For some rows the clone size is stated as once, few or many, or as a class when expanded; others skip it.

DNA	CDR3	size	V	J	length	D
TGCGCCAGCTACGCAAGGACAGGAGGGGAGACCCAGTACTTC	CASYARTGGETQYF	NA	TRBV5-1	TRBJ2-5	14	NA
TGTGCCACCAGAAAATTACAGGGCTGGGAGACCCAGTACTTC	CATRKLQGWETQYF	NA	TRBV28	TRBJ2-5	14	NA
TGCGCCAGCAGCCGACAGGGGGTATACGAGCAGTACTTC	CASSRQGVYEQYF	NA	TRBV5-1	TRBJ2-7	13	TRBD1
TGCGCCAGCAGCTTGGGGGCCAGGACGAACACCGGGGAGCTGTTTTTT	CASSLGARTNTGELFF	NA	TRBV5-1	TRBJ2-2	16	NA
TGTGCCAGCAGCTTCGGCACGAGGGGACAGGGTACGGTCAATGAGCAGTTCTTC	CASSFGTRGQGTVNEQFF	NA	TRBV7-2	TRBJ2-1	18	TRBD1
TGTGCTAGTGGTTTGGTACTAGGACAGAAGAACACTGAAGCTTTCTTT	CASGLVLGQKNTEAFF	NA	TRBV12-5	TRBJ1-1	16	NA
TGTGCCAGCAGCCCAGGGGCCGGGACAGGGGTTGAAGCTTTCTTT	CASSPGAGTGVEAFF	once	TRBV5-6	TRBJ1-1	15	TRBD1
TGTGCCAGCAGCCTTGGACTAGCGGGTAATGAGCAGTTCTTC	CASSLGLAGNEQFF	NA	TRBV7-7	TRBJ2-1	14	TRBD2
TGTGCCAGCAGTTTCCCCAGGGCCATCACTAATGAAAAACTGTTTTTT	CASSFPRAITNEKLFF	NA	TRBV27	TRBJ1-4	16	NA
TGTGCCAGCAGCTCCTCCCCCCAGGGGGGCGTTGTTGCTAATGAAAAACTGTTTTTT	CASSSSPQGGVVANEKLFF	NA	TRBV7-9	TRBJ1-4	19	TRBD1
TGTGCCAGCAGCTTAGTTGGACTAGCGGGAACCGAGCAGTACTTC	CASSLVGLAGTEQYF	NA	TRBV7-8	TRBJ2-7	15	TRBD2
TGCGCCAGCAGCCAAGCCGGGACAGGTCAAGAGACCCAGTACTTC	CASSQAGTGQETQYF	NA	TRBV4-1	TRBJ2-5	15	TRBD1
TGTGCCAGTAGTATCATGCACGCTACTAACTATGGCTACACCTTC	CASSIMHATNYGYTF	NA	TRBV19	TRBJ1-2	15	NA
TGTGCCAGCAGTCAACTAGCAGGTGGGGCCAACGTCCTGACTTTC	CASSQLAGGANVLTF	NA	TRBV27	TRBJ2-6	15	NA
TGTGCCAGCAGGAAAGGGAGGGAGACCCAGTACTTC	CASRKGRETQYF	once	TRBV27	TRBJ2-5	12	NA
TGTGCCAGCAGCCTATCCGTAGATGGCTACGAGCAGTACTTC	CASSLSVDGYEQYF	NA	TRBV6-5	TRBJ2-7	14	NA
TGCGCCAGCAGCCTGAGACCGCAGGGTGCCACCGGGGAGCTGTTTTTT	CASSLRPQGATGELFF	NA	TRBV4-1	TRBJ2-2	16	NA
TGCGCCAGCAGCTCCGAACTAGCGGGGTACTACGAGCAGTACTTC	CASSSELAGYYEQYF	NA	TRBV5-1	TRBJ2-7	15	TRBD2
TGCAGCGCCCATATCGGGGGGCGCTACGAGCAGTACTTC	CSAHIGGRYEQYF	NA	TRBV29-1	TRBJ2-7	13	NA
TGCGCCAGCAGCTTGTCCCCCGCAGTAGAGACCCAGTACTTC	CASSLSPAVETQYF	NA	TRBV5-1	TRBJ2-5	14	NA
TGTGCCAGTAGTTACCGTCCAGGCGCCCACCTCTATGGCTACACCTTC	CASSYRPGAHLYGYTF	few	TRBV19	TRBJ1-2	16	NA
TGTGCCAGCAGTTCCGCGGGACAGGCTTCCTTCCTTGAGCAGTTCTTC	CASSSAGQASFLEQFF	NA	TRBV28	TRBJ2-1	16	TRBD1
TGTGCCAGCTCTGCCGACAGCAACTATGGCTACACCTTC	CASSADSNYGYTF	NA	TRBV2	TRBJ1-2	13	NA
TGTGCCAGCAGCTTAGCAGGGGTTGTGGACGCGGATCAGCCCCAGCATTTT	CASSLAGVVDADQPQHF	few	TRBV7-9	TRBJ1-5	17	NA
TGTGCCATCAGTGGCTATGACACCGGGGAGCTGTTTTTT	CAISGYDTGELFF	NA	TRBV10-3	TRBJ2-2	13	NA
TGCAGCGTTGTCTGGCAGCGGAACACCGGGGAGCTGTTTTTT	CSVVWQRNTGELFF	NA	TRBV29-1	TRBJ2-2	14	NA
TGTGCCAGCAGCTTACGCAGTTTGGTCGACGAGCAGTACTTC	CASSLRSLVDEQYF	NA	TRBV7-9	TRBJ2-7	14	NA
TGCAGCGTTCGAAAAGCGGGATCGAACACCGGGGAGCTGTTTTTT	CSVRKAGSNTGELFF	once	TRBV29-1	TRBJ2-2	15	TRBD2
TGTGCCAGCAGTAAAAGGATAGGGGCAAATGAGCAGTTCTTC	CASSKRIGANEQFF	NA	TRBV25-1	TRBJ2-1	14	NA
TGTGCCAGCAGCTTAGTGCCGGGACAGGGTCTCTATGGCTACACCTTC	CASSLVPGQGLYGYTF	NA	TRBV11-3	TRBJ1-2	16	TRBD1
TGTGCCAGCAGCCATTCTGGGACTAGCTACAATGAGCAGTTCTTC	CASSHSGTSYNEQFF	NA	TRBV4-2	TRBJ2-1	15	TRBD2
TGTGCCTGGAGTGCCTACGATCCTGAAGCTTTCTTT	CAWSAYDPEAFF	NA	TRBV30	TRBJ1-1	12	NA
TGCGCCAGCAGCCTTAGGGGGTTAACTGAAGCTTTCTTT	CASSLRGLTEAFF	NA	TRBV4-1	TRBJ1-1	13	NA
TGCAGCGTTGAGGGGCCAGGGGAAAACACCGGGGAGCTGTTTTTT	CSVEGPGENTGELFF	NA	TRBV29-1	TRBJ2-2	15	NA
TGCGCCAGCAGCTCACCGGGACACCGAGACAAGTTGAACACCGGGGAGCTGTTTTTT	CASSSPGHRDKLNTGELFF	NA	TRBV5-1	TRBJ2-2	19	NA
TGTGCCAGCAGCTTGTACACAGATACGCAGTATTTT	CASSLYTDTQYF	NA	TRBV5-6	TRBJ2-3	12	NA
TGCGCCAGCAGCTTGGGGGACAGTAGCTCCTACGAGCAGTACTTC	CASSLGDSSSYEQYF	NA	TRBV5-1	TRBJ2-7	15	TRBD1
TGTGCCAGCAGTTTCGACAGGGGAAGCGGGACTGGAAACACCATATATTTT	CASSFDRGSGTGNTIYF	medium-sized	TRBV5-8	TRBJ1-3	17	TRBD1
TGCGCCAGCAGTGGACGAAGTGGAGGGAGCCCCTTAACTAATGAAAAACTGTTTTTT	CASSGRSGGSPLTNEKLFF	NA	TRBV10-1	TRBJ1-4	19	NA
TGTGCCAGCAGCGGGATGAGGGAAAGCTACACCTTC	CASSGMRESYTF	NA	TRBV9	TRBJ1-2	12	NA
TGTGCCAGCAGCTTAGATCGGGACCAAGAGACCCAGTACTTC	CASSLDRDQETQYF	NA	TRBV11-3	TRBJ2-5	14	NA
TGTGCCAGCAGTTTGGCCAGGAATGAAGCTTTCTTT	CASSLARNEAFF	NA	TRBV28	TRBJ1-1	12	NA
TGTGCCAGCAGCTTAAACAGGGCGGAGACCCAGTACTTC	CASSLNRAETQYF	NA	TRBV7-9	TRBJ2-5	13	NA
TGTGCCAGCATCCCGGACAGGGGGAACTACGAGCAGTACTTC	CASIPDRGNYEQYF	NA	TRBV2	TRBJ2-7	14	TRBD1
TGTGCCAGCAGCTTAGACCTTAATCAGCCCCAGCATTTT	CASSLDLNQPQHF	NA	TRBV11-2	TRBJ1-5	13	NA
TGCAGCGTTGGGGACGTCGGGGGGCAGCCCCAGCATTTT	CSVGDVGGQPQHF	NA	TRBV29-1	TRBJ1-5	13	NA
TGTGCCTGGAGCCGCGATAGCAATCAGCCCCAGCATTTT	CAWSRDSNQPQHF	NA	TRBV30	TRBJ1-5	13	NA
TGTGCCAGTAGTATAGTCCCAGCCTACGAGCAGTACTTC	CASSIVPAYEQYF	NA	TRBV19	TRBJ2-7	13	NA
TGCGCCAGCAGCCAAGAGAGCGGGATACGCTCCTACAATGAGCAGTTCTTC	CASSQESGIRSYNEQFF	NA	TRBV4-1	TRBJ2-1	17	TRBD2
TGCGCCAGCAGTGAGTCGCGGCCAGCTTCAAGGCTGTTTTTT	CASSESRPASRLFF	NA	TRBV10-1	TRBJ1-4	14	NA